Sequencing of this TCR beta chain was carried out in a study of blood T cell repertoires in COVID-19 (TCRdb year 2020). For the study in its entirety: The collaborator samples originated in the United States, Italy and Spain and spanned the acute and convalescent phases of COVID-19. Deeply sampled blood TCRbeta repertoires from subjects exposed to, actively infected with, or recovered from COVID-19 were included in the dataset. The prospective study material was composed of cDNA or gDNA derived from T cells, B-cell-depleted T cells, or PBMCs. Samples came from the ongoing ImmuneRACE study (first 160 participants) plus 1,254 subjects from 6 global collaborators. The sample metadata nearly always contained a de-identified subject ID, COVID-19 status, age in years and sex. HLA class I and class II types, where available, came from metadata supplied by the sample provider rather than from assay-based typing. A freely available public database, intended as a resource for researchers studying the immune response to SARS-CoV-2, is where the repertoires were released.

On the study overall, not on this receptor specifically: The amount of clinical and demographic metadata varied by source and participant and was provided uncurated.

TCRbeta CDR3 regions were amplified from genomic DNA by means of the immunoSEQ Assay, a bias-controlled multiplex PCR. In the paper's pipeline: Within the assay, amplification of reference gene primers was used to estimate how many nucleated cells each sample contained. Sequence reads were collapsed and filtered to measure the absolute abundance of every unique TCRbeta CDR3 rearrangement. For each sample, productive Simpson clonality was calculated as the square root of Simpson's diversity index across productive rearrangements. TCRdb mirrors the immuneACCESS table, restricted to in-frame sequences. Some clones are absent from its copies; in checked studies, under half trace to an unresolved V gene, and the reason for the others is unknown. V and J calls and clone size are copied from that table; D and trimming were computed from the DNA. The sample table lists under 250,000 clones, about 91% of them with a count of one. Over 1.3% of the sample belongs to the ten largest clones.

Relative to germline, V is 0 bases shorter and J is 4 bases shorter, with 12 bases between their ends. From cysteine to phenylalanine, the CDR3 is 15 amino acids long. Of all the DNA, just the CDR3 is kept, 45 bases in frame from base 1. The germline V gene supplies CDR1 MGHDK and CDR2 SYGVNS. For this clone: The antigen this receptor binds is unknown. Per-nucleotide qualities are absent, and no much larger clonotype sits a single base away.

Collaborating institutions collected whole blood in K2EDTA tubes following their own protocols. For TCRbeta analysis, collaborator samples were shipped as frozen whole blood, as isolated PBMCs, or as DNA extracted from either sample type. This TCR was recovered from an elderly man with acute or convalescent COVID-19. The rearrangement combines TRBV25-1 with TRBJ2-5, and TRBD1 may be the D gene, going by 6 matching bases. Material: peripheral blood. The CDR3 region reads CASSEYQGNLETQYF. At the DNA level, the sequence is TGTGCCAGCAGTGAATATCAGGGGAACCTAGAGACCCAGTACTTC. Reference TRBV25-1 and TRBJ2-5 genes cover what lies past the CDR3, so the full variable domain is EADIYQTPRYLVIGTGKKITLECSQTMGHDKMYWYQQDPGMELHLIHYSYGVNSTEKGDLSSESTVSRIRTEHFPLTLESARPSHTSQYLCASSEYQGNLETQYFGPGTRLLVL.